This T cell receptor (beta chain) was captured by sequencing in a study of blood T cell repertoires in COVID-19. Germline values: CDR1 DFQATT, CDR2 SNEGSKA (reference sequence). The V end was cut by 3 bases, the J end by 11 bases, with 10 bases between. The CDR3 is 11 amino acids. Assay used: immunoSEQ multiplex PCR; TCRdb lists only in-frame clones, some missing. The sample comprises 290,000 or so clones, approximately 86% of which are singletons, and around 2.4% rests with the top ten. For recovered donors of Cohort 3, there were two negative PCRs, clearance, or symptom resolution. The V call is TRBV20-1, the J call TRBJ1-4; no firm D call. Sequenced: PBMCs or T cells enriched from blood (not recorded which). This TCR was sampled from a young woman who had recovered from COVID-19. CDR3 in DNA: TGCAGTGCTAGTTCCCTGGAGAAACTGTTTTTT. The encoded protein is CSASSLEKLFF.